A selection of T cell receptor beta chains follows, all from one sample in a study of technical replicates of blood from a handful of donors. Generated by immunoSEQ multiplex PCR, the TCRdb table keeps only in-frame clones and is missing some. The repertoire has over 75,000 clones, more than 90% of them found once; the top ten carry around 0.22%. Specimen: T cells isolated from PBMCs. These receptors originate from a human donor in good health. CDR3s include the opening cysteine and the closing phenylalanine or tryptophan. The order of the fields is V gene, J gene, CDR3 protein.

TRBV6-5,TRBJ2-7,CASAGAGALYEQYF
TRBV15,TRBJ1-4,CATSMRGVEKLFF
TRBV5-1,TRBJ2-5,CASTGGTSGGAETQYF
TRBV5-4,TRBJ1-1,CASSFDSRNTEAFF
TRBV5-6,TRBJ1-6,CASSSDRGTSPLHF
TRBV11-2,TRBJ2-7,CASSIYAEEYF
TRBV5-1,TRBJ2-7,CASSLDRGTVYEQYF
TRBV27,TRBJ2-3,CASSIDRGPDTQYF
TRBV28,TRBJ2-7,CASSRQGGYEQYF
TRBV4-1,TRBJ2-1,CASSQPTGRYNEQFF
TRBV28,TRBJ2-3,CASTPWGDPDTQYF
TRBV7-6,TRBJ2-3,CASSFLAGGLDTGTDTQYF
TRBV27,TRBJ2-6,CASSPQLSGSGANVLTF
TRBV2,TRBJ2-7,CASSEQGLPYEQYF
TRBV6-4,TRBJ2-3,CASSEAGETDTQYF
TRBV19,TRBJ1-5,CASSIVADSNQPQHF
TRBV7-9,TRBJ2-5,CASSPGQLFSETQYF
TRBV2,TRBJ1-6,CASRGQGGSPLHF
TRBV9,TRBJ2-1,CASSAPNAGVSYNEQFF
TRBV5-8,TRBJ2-7,CASSLGASGEQYF
TRBV27,TRBJ2-1,CASNIQGYSSYNEQFF
TRBV19,TRBJ2-1,CASRGSGGPNEQFF
TRBV4-1,TRBJ2-1,CASSQPLAGAGDEQFF
TRBV7-8,TRBJ2-7,CASSSTKTSGSYYEQYF
TRBV12-5,TRBJ1-1,CASDNRGRGNYTEAFF
TRBV15,TRBJ1-4,CATSRAVNEKLFF
TRBV7-9,TRBJ1-1,CASSLDRNEAFF
TRBV30,TRBJ2-1,CAWSVRGNEQFF
TRBV5-1,TRBJ2-2,CASSLGVSGTGLEELFF
TRBV7-8,TRBJ2-7,CASSLGGGEYEQYF
TRBV6-5,TRBJ2-3,CASSYSRLQGADTQYF
TRBV7-9,TRBJ2-1,CASSLGAGLDNEQFF
TRBV4-1,TRBJ2-1,CASSQEVTRDYEQFF
TRBV10-1,TRBJ1-1,CASSESSTGTEAFF
TRBV7-2,TRBJ2-1,CASSLVGLAASSYNEQFF
TRBV9,TRBJ2-7,CASSVAAGGQGYEQYF
TRBV6-5,TRBJ1-1,CASSYSGGTEAFF
TRBV6-5,TRBJ1-4,CASTPYRGRSEKLFF
TRBV9,TRBJ1-1,CASRVGQGNTEAFF
TRBV5-1,TRBJ2-1,CASSGNNEQFF
TRBV5-1,TRBJ1-4,CASSDRPGEKLFF
TRBV5-4,TRBJ2-7,CASSSSLAGLLTIGQYF
TRBV9,TRBJ2-7,CASSVGLTSYEQYF
TRBV30,TRBJ1-4,CAWSFNRDEKLFF
TRBV6-5,TRBJ2-7,CASSYLDSSYEQYF